This T cell receptor (beta chain) was sequenced for a study of blood T cell repertoires in COVID-19 (dated by TCRdb to the early 2020s). About the full investigation: Collaborator samples came from the United States, Italy and Spain and covered acute and convalescent phases of COVID-19. The prospective study material was composed of cDNA or gDNA derived from T cells, B-cell-depleted T cells, or PBMCs. The samples were drawn from two sources: the first 160 participants of the ongoing ImmuneRACE study, and 1,200 or so subjects contributed by 6 global collaborators. Subjects who had been exposed to COVID-19, were actively infected with it, or had recovered from it provided the deeply sampled blood TCRbeta repertoires that made up the dataset. HLA class I and class II types, where available, came from metadata supplied by the sample provider rather than from assay-based typing. Nearly every sample came with metadata listing a de-identified subject ID, COVID-19 status, age in years and sex. The repertoires were released in a freely available public database intended as a resource for research on the immune response to SARS-CoV-2.

Regarding this clone: What antigen it recognizes has not been identified. No quality values exist for individual bases; no much larger clone is one base distant.

The research as a whole found: How much clinical and demographic metadata was included differed by source and by participant, and the metadata was provided uncurated.

TCRbeta CDR3 regions were amplified from genomic DNA using the immunoSEQ Assay, a bias-controlled multiplex PCR. As for the original processing: Within the assay, amplification of reference gene primers was used to estimate how many nucleated cells each sample contained. To quantify the absolute abundance of each unique TCRbeta CDR3 rearrangement, sequence reads were collapsed and filtered. For each sample, productive Simpson clonality was calculated by taking the square root of Simpson's diversity index across productive rearrangements. The immuneACCESS repertoire file appears here via TCRdb, limited to in-frame rearrangements. These files lack a portion of the clones; in checked studies, under half of the deficit traces to unresolved V genes, and the cause of the others is not known. V and J calls plus clone size are reproduced from that table; the DNA served to infer D and trimming. The sample table holds some 170,000 clones, of which approximately 86% were seen once. 3% to 4% of the sample is held by the ten biggest clonotypes.

Another Seattle source contributed samples from volunteer blood donors who had recovered from COVID-19. The collaborating institutions used their own protocols to collect whole blood in K2EDTA tubes. For TCRbeta analysis, collaborators shipped samples as frozen whole blood, isolated PBMCs, or DNA extracted from either of those sample types. From the cysteine through the phenylalanine, the CDR3 covers 17 amino acids. The only DNA kept is the CDR3, 51 bases in frame from the first base. Looking up the germline V gene yields CDR1 MDHEN and CDR2 SYDVKM. The junction shows trimming of 6 bases on V and 0 bases on J, plus 18 bases between the germline ends.

The origin of this receptor is a woman aged 55-69 years who had recovered from COVID-19. Here the chain combines TRBV28 and TRBJ1-5; there is no confident call for the D gene. Sequencing was performed on peripheral blood. The CDR3 sequence is CASSLRGGRHSNQPQHF. The DNA sequence is TGTGCCAGCAGCCTACGGGGAGGGAGACATAGCAATCAGCCCCAGCATTTT.